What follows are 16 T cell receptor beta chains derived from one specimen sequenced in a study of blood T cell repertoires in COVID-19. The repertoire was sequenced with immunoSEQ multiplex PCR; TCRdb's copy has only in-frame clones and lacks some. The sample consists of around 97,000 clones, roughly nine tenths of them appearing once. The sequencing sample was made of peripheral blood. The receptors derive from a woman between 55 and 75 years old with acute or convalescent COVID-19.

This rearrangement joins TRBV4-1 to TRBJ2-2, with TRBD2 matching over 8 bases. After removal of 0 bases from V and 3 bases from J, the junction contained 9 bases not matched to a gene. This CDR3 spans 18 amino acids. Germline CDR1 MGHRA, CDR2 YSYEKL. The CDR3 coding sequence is TGCGCCAGCAGCCAAGAGGGGGGCGGGAGGAGGCACACCGGGGAGCTGTTTTTT. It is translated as CASSQEGGGRRHTGELFF.

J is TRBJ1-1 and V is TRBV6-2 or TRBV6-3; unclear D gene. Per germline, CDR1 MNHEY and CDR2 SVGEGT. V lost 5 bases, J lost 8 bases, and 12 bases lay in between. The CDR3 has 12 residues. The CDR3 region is CASSMTLTEAFF. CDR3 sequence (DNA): TGTGCCAGCAGTATGACTCTAACGGAAGCTTTCTTT.

CDR3 loop: CASSYRGGNTEAFF. In DNA, the CDR3 is TGTGCCAGCAGTTACAGGGGTGGTAACACTGAAGCTTTCTTT. V usage is TRBV6-5 and J usage is TRBJ1-1; possibly TRBD1 for D (5 bases). This CDR3 is built from 14 residues. V was pared by 2 bases and J by 2 bases, with 9 bases between. Looked up from germline, CDR1 is MNHEY and CDR2 is SVGAGI.

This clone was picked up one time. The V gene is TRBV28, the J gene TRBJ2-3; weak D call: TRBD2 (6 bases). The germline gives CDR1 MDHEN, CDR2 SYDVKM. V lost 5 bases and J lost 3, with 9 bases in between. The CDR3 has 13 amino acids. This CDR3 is CASSALATDTQYF. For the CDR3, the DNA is TGTGCCAGCAGTGCCCTAGCGACAGATACGCAGTATTTT.

This chain's CDR3 is CASSLDGTEAFF. The CDR3 DNA sequence: TGCGCCAGCAGCTTGGACGGGACTGAAGCTTTCTTT. V usage is TRBV5-1 and J usage is TRBJ1-1; the D is unclear. Trimming pared 0 bases from V and 5 bases from J, leaving 5 bases between. CDR3 length: 12 amino acids. The germline gives CDR1 SGHRS, CDR2 YFSETQ.

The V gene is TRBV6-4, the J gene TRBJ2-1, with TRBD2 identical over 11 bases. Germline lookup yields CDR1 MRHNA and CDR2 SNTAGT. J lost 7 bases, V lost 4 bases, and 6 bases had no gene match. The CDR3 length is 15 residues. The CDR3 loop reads CASSALAGVGNEQFF. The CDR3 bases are TGTGCCAGCAGTGCACTAGCGGGAGTTGGGAATGAGCAGTTCTTC.

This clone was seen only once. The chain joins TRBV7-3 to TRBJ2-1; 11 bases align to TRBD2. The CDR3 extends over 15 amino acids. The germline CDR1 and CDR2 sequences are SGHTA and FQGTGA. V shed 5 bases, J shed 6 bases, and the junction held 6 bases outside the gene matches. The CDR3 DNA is TGTGCCAGCAGCAAACGACTAGCGGGAAGCAATGAGCAGTTCTTC. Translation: CASSKRLAGSNEQFF.

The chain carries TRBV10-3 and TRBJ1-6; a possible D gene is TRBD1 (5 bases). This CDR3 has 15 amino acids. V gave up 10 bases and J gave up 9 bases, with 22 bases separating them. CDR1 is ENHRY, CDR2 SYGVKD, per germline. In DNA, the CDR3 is TGTGCCACCAGCCCGGTAGGGACTCACGGTTCACCCCTCCACTTT. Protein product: CATSPVGTHGSPLHF.

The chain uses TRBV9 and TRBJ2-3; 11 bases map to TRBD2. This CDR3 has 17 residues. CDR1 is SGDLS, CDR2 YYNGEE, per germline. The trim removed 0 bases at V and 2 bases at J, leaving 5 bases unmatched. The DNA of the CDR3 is TGTGCCAGCAGCGTAGCTCCTAGCGGGGGGTTCACAGATACGCAGTATTTT. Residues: CASSVAPSGGFTDTQYF.

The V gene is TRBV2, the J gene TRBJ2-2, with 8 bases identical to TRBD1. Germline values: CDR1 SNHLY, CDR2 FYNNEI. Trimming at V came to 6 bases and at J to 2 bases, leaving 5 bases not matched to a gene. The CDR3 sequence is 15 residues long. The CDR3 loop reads CASRIQGVNTGELFF. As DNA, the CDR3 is TGTGCCAGCAGAATACAGGGGGTTAACACCGGGGAGCTGTTTTTT. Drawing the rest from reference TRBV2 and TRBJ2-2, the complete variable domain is EPEVTQTPSHQVTQMGQEVILRCVPISNHLYFYWYRQILGQKVEFLVSFYNNEISEKSEIFDDQFSVERPDGSNFTLKIRSTKLEDSAMYFCASRIQGVNTGELFFGEGSRLTVL.

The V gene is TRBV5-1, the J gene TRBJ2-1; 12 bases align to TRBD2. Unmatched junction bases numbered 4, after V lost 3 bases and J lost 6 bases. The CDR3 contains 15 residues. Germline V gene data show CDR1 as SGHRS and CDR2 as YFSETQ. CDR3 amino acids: CASSSGLAGSNEQFF. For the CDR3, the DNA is TGCGCCAGCAGCTCGGGACTAGCGGGTTCCAATGAGCAGTTCTTC.

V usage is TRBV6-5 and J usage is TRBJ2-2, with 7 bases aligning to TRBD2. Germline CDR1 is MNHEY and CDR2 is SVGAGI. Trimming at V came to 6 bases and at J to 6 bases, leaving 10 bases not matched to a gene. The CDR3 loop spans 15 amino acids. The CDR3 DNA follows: TGTGCCAGCAGCGCCCCCAGGGCGGGGGCCGGGGAGCTGTTTTTT. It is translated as CASSAPRAGAGELFF.

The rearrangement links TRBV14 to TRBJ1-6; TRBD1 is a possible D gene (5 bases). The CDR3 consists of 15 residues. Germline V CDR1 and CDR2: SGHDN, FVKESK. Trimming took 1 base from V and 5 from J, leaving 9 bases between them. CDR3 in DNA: TGTGCCAGCAGCCAAGCCCAGGGAAATAATTCACCCCTCCACTTT. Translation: CASSQAQGNNSPLHF.

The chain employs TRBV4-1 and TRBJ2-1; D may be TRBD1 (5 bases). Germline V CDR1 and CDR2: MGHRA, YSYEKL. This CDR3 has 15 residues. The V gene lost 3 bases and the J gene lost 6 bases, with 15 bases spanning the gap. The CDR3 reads CASSQITKRGNEQFF. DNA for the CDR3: TGCGCCAGCAGCCAGATCACGAAAAGGGGCAATGAGCAGTTCTTC.

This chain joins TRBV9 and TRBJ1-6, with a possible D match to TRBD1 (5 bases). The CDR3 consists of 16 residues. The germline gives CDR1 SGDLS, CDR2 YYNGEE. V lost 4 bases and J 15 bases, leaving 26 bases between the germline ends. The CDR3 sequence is CASSPLPDIRVHDLHF. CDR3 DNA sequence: TGTGCCAGCAGCCCCCTCCCGGACATCCGGGTCCACGACCTCCACTTT.

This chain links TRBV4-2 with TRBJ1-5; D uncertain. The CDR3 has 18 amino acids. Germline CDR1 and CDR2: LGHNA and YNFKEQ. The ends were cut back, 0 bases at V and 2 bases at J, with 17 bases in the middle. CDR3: CASSQDPQSGIGNQPQHF. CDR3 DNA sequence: TGTGCCAGCAGCCAAGATCCGCAGTCAGGTATTGGCAATCAGCCCCAGCATTTT.